Listed below are T cell receptor beta chains from one sample, sequenced in a study of T cells in Graves' hyperthyroidism and ophthalmopathy. TCRdb re-derived calls from the multiplex PCR reads in MiXCR, one entry per CDR3 protein. The repertoire holds more than 300,000 distinct CDR3 sequences, with more than 11% as singletons. Sequencing was carried out using blood. The receptors derive from a woman aged 25-40 years with Graves' hyperthyroidism. Each CDR3 is given with its conserved first and last residue. D genes are given only for firm matches. A row's size may be missing; if present it is once, few, many or a size class.

V	D	length	size	J	CDR3	DNA
TRBV28	-	16	-	TRBJ2-6	CASRTSKGQGANVLTF	TGTGCCAGCAGAACCTCTAAGGGTCAGGGGGCCAACGTCCTGACTTTC
TRBV28	TRBD1	15	many	TRBJ1-2	CASSSGTGGSYGYTF	TGTGCCAGCAGTTCCGGGACAGGGGGGAGTTATGGCTACACCTTC
TRBV2	-	12	many	TRBJ1-2	CASSPGDYGYTF	TGTGCCAGCAGTCCAGGCGACTATGGCTACACCTTC
TRBV11-2	-	15	many	TRBJ2-1	CASSLEIRGVNEQFF	TGTGCCAGCAGCTTAGAGATCCGAGGGGTCAATGAGCAGTTCTTC
TRBV27	-	15	-	TRBJ2-7	CASSTRRKSSYEQYF	TGTGCCAGCAGCACTAGGCGGAAGAGCTCCTACGAGCAGTACTTC
TRBV28	-	14	many	TRBJ1-6	CASSLARGDSPLHF	TGTGCCAGCAGTTTAGCCCGGGGTGATTCACCCCTCCACTTT
TRBV6-1	TRBD1	14	many	TRBJ1-1	CASSWGTGGTEAFF	TGTGCCAGCAGTTGGGGGACAGGGGGGACTGAAGCTTTCTTT
TRBV6-1	-	15	-	TRBJ1-4	CASSQTDATNEKLFF	TGTGCCAGCAGTCAAACAGATGCAACTAATGAAAAACTGTTTTTT
TRBV20-1	TRBD2	14	many	TRBJ2-3	CSARASGVTDTQYF	TGCAGTGCTAGGGCTAGCGGGGTCACAGATACGCAGTATTTT
TRBV9	-	15	few	TRBJ2-2	CASSVEGRNTGELFF	TGTGCCAGCAGCGTAGAGGGACGAAACACCGGGGAGCTGTTTTTT
TRBV6-2/TRBV6-3	-	17	-	TRBJ2-5	CASSYSSQGKEEETQYF	TGTGCCAGCAGTTACTCGTCCCAGGGAAAGGAGGAAGAGACCCAGTACTTC
TRBV6-1	TRBD2	15	-	TRBJ2-2	CASRILAANTGELFF	TGTGCCAGCAGAATCCTAGCGGCGAACACCGGGGAGCTGTTTTTT
TRBV20-1	-	14	-	TRBJ2-3	CSAKGSGGTDTQYF	TGCAGTGCTAAGGGGTCTGGGGGCACAGATACGCAGTATTTT
TRBV5-6	-	14	few	TRBJ1-2	CASSLLLRSYGYTF	TGTGCCAGCAGCTTGTTGTTGCGGTCCTATGGCTACACCTTC
TRBV10-3	TRBD1	18	few	TRBJ2-3	CAIRAGTGKEGGTDTQYF	TGTGCCATCAGGGCCGGGACAGGGAAAGAAGGTGGCACAGATACGCAGTATTTT
TRBV11-2	-	16	many	TRBJ2-5	CASSLDPTGRKETQYF	TGTGCCAGCAGCTTAGACCCCACGGGCCGAAAAGAGACCCAGTACTTC
TRBV6-1	TRBD1	14	many	TRBJ2-6	CASGQASGANVLTF	TGTGCCAGCGGACAGGCGTCTGGGGCCAACGTCCTGACTTTC
TRBV20-1	-	14	-	TRBJ2-7	CSASGAVGKYEQYF	TGCAGTGCTAGTGGGGCCGTGGGAAAATACGAGCAGTACTTC
TRBV28	-	16	many	TRBJ2-4	CASSLKWGLAKNIQYF	TGTGCCAGCAGTTTAAAATGGGGGCTAGCCAAAAACATTCAGTACTTC
TRBV12-3/TRBV12-4	-	15	few	TRBJ2-5	CASSPHSGAQETQYF	TGTGCCAGCAGTCCACATAGCGGAGCACAAGAGACCCAGTACTTC
TRBV6-5	TRBD2	16	many	TRBJ2-5	CASSEDPSGSTQTQYF	TGTGCCAGCAGCGAGGATCCTAGCGGGAGTACGCAGACCCAGTACTTC
TRBV11-2	-	14	many	TRBJ1-2	CASSQVGASYGYTF	TGTGCCAGCAGCCAAGTGGGGGCCTCCTATGGCTACACCTTC
TRBV7-9	TRBD2	18	few	TRBJ2-4	CASSSIAGTTKGGNIQYF	TGTGCCAGCAGCTCAATAGCGGGGACCACCAAGGGGGGAAACATTCAGTACTTC